This T cell receptor beta chain originates from a study of blood T cell repertoires in COVID-19. Background on the study: COVID-19 samples, acute and convalescent, were from the United States, Italy and Spain.

In the original analysis: Researchers report that nucleated cell counts were estimated from reference gene primer amplification. The table came from immunoSEQ multiplex PCR; TCRdb's copy has only in-frame clones and leaves some out. The V and J calls and clone size were taken over from that table, and D and trimming were inferred from the DNA. In the table there are approximately 280,000 clones, around 86% of which are singletons. This CDR3 is 12 amino acids long. The germline CDR1 and CDR2 sequences are MGHRA and YSYEKL. The V and J ends lost 0 bases and 8 bases respectively, with 4 bases between them.

The origin of this receptor is a woman aged 25 to 45 who had recovered from COVID-19. The chain employs TRBV4-1 and TRBJ2-2; D unresolved. Sequenced material: peripheral blood. The CDR3 spells CASSQDSGELFF. CDR3 sequence (DNA): TGCGCCAGCAGCCAAGATTCAGGGGAGCTGTTTTTT.